A single sample is the source of the 22 T cell receptor beta chains below, sequenced in a study of T cell repertoires in ileal Crohn's disease. The method was immunoSEQ multiplex PCR; TCRdb's version includes in-frame clones alone and lacks a portion of them. The sample records 5,500 to 8,000 clones, roughly 88% being singletons. Sequenced input: ileal tissue. The origin of the receptors is an adult with Crohn's disease.

The chain has TRBV2 and TRBJ2-7; D is perhaps TRBD2 (5 bases). The length of the CDR3 is 16 residues. Germline CDR1 SNHLY, CDR2 FYNNEI. V shed 1 base and J shed 3 bases, with 16 bases lying between them. CDR3 DNA: TGTGCCAGCAGTGAAGATAGTGGATATGGGAGCTACGAGCAGTACTTC. The encoded protein is CASSEDSGYGSYEQYF.

The rearrangement uses TRBV19 and TRBJ2-1, with 7 bases matching TRBD2. Per the germline V gene, CDR1 is LNHDA and CDR2 is SQIVND (reference sequence). V lost 6 bases to trimming and J lost 1 base; unmatched junction nucleotides: 6. CDR3 size: 15 residues. The CDR3 region has the DNA TGTGCCAGTAGGGTTCGGCGGGAGTCCTACAATGAGCAGTTCTTC. It yields the protein CASRVRRESYNEQFF. The whole variable domain, remainder taken from reference TRBV19 and TRBJ2-1, is DGGITQSPKYLFRKEGQNVTLSCEQNLNHDAMYWYRQDPGQGLRLIYYSQIVNDFQKGDIAEGYSVSREKKESFPLTVTSAQKNPTAFYLCASRVRRESYNEQFFGPGTRLTVL.

The chain is built from TRBV25-1 and TRBJ2-7, with 8 bases identical to TRBD1. The CDR3 loop spans 17 amino acids. V shed 4 bases and J 0 bases; nucleotides not matched to a gene: 11. Looked up from germline, CDR1 is MGHDK and CDR2 is SYGVNS. The CDR3 DNA is TGTGCCAGCAGTGGCCTCCCCGGGGACAGGACCTCCTACGAGCAGTACTTC. As protein: CASSGLPGDRTSYEQYF.

The sample holds a few counts of this clone. This chain links TRBV5-5 with TRBJ2-3; TRBD2 matches 12 bases. The CDR3 is 16 residues long. The germline gives CDR1 SGHKS, CDR2 YYEKEE (reference sequence). The J segment lost 2 bases and the V segment lost 3 bases, leaving 4 bases of the junction unmatched. The CDR3 nucleotides are TGTGCCAGCAGCTCCGGACTAGCGGGACCCACAGATACGCAGTATTTT. Protein sequence: CASSSGLAGPTDTQYF.

CDR3: CASSDGTSGTDTQYF. The CDR3 DNA reads TGTGCCAGCAGTGACGGGACTAGCGGCACAGATACGCAGTATTTT. This chain joins TRBV6-4 and TRBJ2-3, with 10 bases identical to TRBD2. Germline CDR1 and CDR2: MRHNA and SNTAGT. V lost 2 bases, J lost 1 base, and 0 bases stayed unmatched. This CDR3 region has 15 residues.

This sequence joins TRBV21-1 and TRBJ2-5; whether TRBD2, the table's D call, matches the DNA was not checked. TRBJ2-7 explains the end of the DNA better; the J call may be wrong. TRBV21-1 is shown as a pseudogene. The CDR3 consists of 15 residues. This CDR3 is CASSRIPGLPYEQYF. The CDR3 DNA follows: TGTGCCAGCAGCAGGATTCCGGGACTACCCTACGAGCAGTACTTC.

This chain links TRBV27 with TRBJ2-1; possible D gene TRBD2, 5 bases. Germline CDR1 and CDR2: MNHEY and SMNVEV (reference sequence). The CDR3 length is 12 residues. V was cut by 6 bases and J by 13 bases, with 16 bases left in between. The CDR3 DNA is TGTGCCAGCAGCTGGCCTGGAGGTACCCAGTTCTTC. It encodes CASSWPGGTQFF.

This rearrangement joins TRBV6-5 to TRBJ2-2; D is unresolved. The V gene's germline CDR1 is MNHEY and CDR2 SVGAGI. The V and J ends lost 5 bases and 7 bases respectively, with 8 bases between them. The CDR3 is made up of 12 amino acids. CDR3 nucleotide sequence: TGTGCCAGCAGTGTCCTTTACGGGGAGCTGTTTTTT. Translating it yields CASSVLYGELFF.

V and J are TRBV7-9 and TRBJ2-5; D possibly corresponds to TRBD1 (6 bases). V was cut by 5 bases and J by 2 bases, with 15 bases left in between. CDR3 size: 15 residues. The V gene's germline CDR1 is SEHNR and CDR2 FQNEAQ (reference sequence). The CDR3 sequence is CASSLLMGQQETQYF. Here the CDR3 DNA reads TGTGCCAGCAGCCTTTTAATGGGACAACAAGAGACCCAGTACTTC.

The chain uses TRBV4-2 and TRBJ2-2; 11 bases fit TRBD2. Germline V gene data show CDR1 as LGHNA and CDR2 as YNFKEQ. Losses at the gene ends were 0 bases for V and 5 bases for J; bases not matched to a gene: 8. CDR3 length: 18 amino acids. Here the CDR3 reads CASSQDIAGGSITGELFF. In DNA, the CDR3 is TGTGCCAGCAGCCAAGATATAGCGGGAGGGTCAATAACCGGGGAGCTGTTTTTT.

The rearrangement joins TRBV7-9 to TRBJ1-1, with D perhaps matching TRBD1 (6 bases). CDR1 SEHNR and CDR2 FQNEAQ come from the germline V gene (reference sequence). The CDR3 runs 13 residues. V lost 6 bases and J 7 bases, leaving 15 bases between the germline ends. The CDR3 DNA is TGTGCCAGCAGGTTCGCGGGGGCGTATGAAGCTTTCTTT. This encodes CASRFAGAYEAFF.

V is TRBV11-2 and J is TRBJ1-5; no clear D. This CDR3 has 13 amino acids. Trimming cost V 0 bases and J 9 bases, with 9 bases left between them. The germline gives CDR1 SGHAT, CDR2 FQNNGV. The CDR3 DNA reads TGTGCCAGCAGCTTAGATACGACTCTGCCCCAGCATTTT. Translating it yields CASSLDTTLPQHF. Filled out from reference TRBV11-2 and TRBJ1-5, the complete variable domain reads EAGVAQSPRYKIIEKRQSVAFWCNPISGHATLYWYQQILGQGPKLLIQFQNNGVVDDSQLPKDRFSAERLKGVDSTLKIQPAKLEDSAVYLCASSLDTTLPQHFGDGTRLSIL.

The CDR3: CASSLLERKGQETQYF. CDR3 bases: TGTGCCAGCAGCTTACTGGAGCGGAAAGGGCAAGAGACCCAGTACTTC. The chain carries TRBV11-3 and TRBJ2-5, with D possibly TRBD2 on 5 matching bases. The germline CDR1 and CDR2 sequences are SGHNT and YENEEA. Between the trimmed V and J ends, which lost 2 bases and 2 bases, there was a span of 15 bases. CDR3 length: 16 residues.

Note on this clone: This specimen includes other DNA sequences encoding the same CDR3. As DNA, the CDR3 is TGCGCCAGCAGCTCGGACTACCGGAACAATGAGCAGTTCTTC. It is translated as CASSSDYRNNEQFF. This chain connects TRBV5-1 to TRBJ2-1; D is perhaps TRBD2 (6 bases). Germline CDR1 is SGHRS and CDR2 is YFSETQ. The CDR3 is 14 amino acids. V was shortened by 3 bases and J by 5 bases, with 12 bases between the two germline ends.

V gene TRBV6-5 combines with J gene TRBJ2-1; 7 positions match TRBD2. With V trimmed by 2 bases and J by 6 bases, 7 bases remained unmatched. Looked up from germline, CDR1 is MNHEY and CDR2 is SVGAGI. This CDR3 has 15 amino acids. DNA for the CDR3: TGTGCCAGCAGTTACAGGTCGGGAGGAGGCAATGAGCAGTTCTTC. Protein product: CASSYRSGGGNEQFF.

The CDR3 reads CASSQGGSGEQYF. CDR3 nucleotides: TGTGCCAGCAGCCAAGGGGGTTCGGGGGAGCAGTACTTC. The rearrangement uses TRBV11-2 and TRBJ2-7, with D possibly matching TRBD1 (6 bases). The CDR3 contains 13 residues. The V end lost 5 bases, the J end lost 7 bases, and 15 bases lay between the germline ends. The V gene's germline CDR1 is SGHAT and CDR2 FQNNGV.

This clone showed up just once. V usage is TRBV11-3 and J usage is TRBJ2-2; maybe TRBD1 (6 bases). V was trimmed by 6 bases and J by 5 bases, leaving 13 bases between them. The germline V gene has CDR1 SGHNT and CDR2 YENEEA. The CDR3 runs 14 residues. CDR3 protein: CASRAQGSTGELFF. The CDR3 DNA reads TGTGCCAGCAGGGCCCAGGGGAGTACCGGGGAGCTGTTTTTT.

J is TRBJ1-2 and V is TRBV23-1; D is undetermined. TRBV23-1 is an ORF, with its function uncertain. V was pared by 3 bases and J by 8 bases, with 13 bases between. This CDR3 is 13 amino acids long. This CDR3 is CASSHEGIGGYTF. CDR3 nucleotide sequence: TGCGCCAGCAGTCACGAGGGAATAGGAGGCTACACCTTC.

The chain recombines TRBV19 with TRBJ2-7, with D perhaps matching TRBD2 (5 bases). V was trimmed by 4 bases and J by 4 bases, leaving 14 bases between them. The germline gives CDR1 LNHDA, CDR2 SQIVND (reference sequence). The CDR3 contains 14 residues. DNA of the CDR3: TGTGCCAGTAGTACCACCATTAGCGCATACGAGCAGTACTTC. Translated: CASSTTISAYEQYF.

The chain combines TRBV5-1 with TRBJ2-3; 8 bases match TRBD2. The germline CDR1 and CDR2 sequences are SGHRS and YFSETQ. Trimming took 6 bases from V and 3 from J; bases not matched to a gene: 9. The CDR3 has 15 residues. In nucleotides, the CDR3 is TGCGCCAGCACCCGACTAGCGAGTGGGACAGATACGCAGTATTTT. Translation gives CASTRLASGTDTQYF.

The chain is built from TRBV5-6 and TRBJ1-3; TRBD1 might be the D (5 bases). The CDR3 extends over 16 amino acids. Trimming pared 6 bases from V and 0 bases from J, leaving 16 bases between. The V gene's germline CDR1 is SGHDT and CDR2 YYEEEE. The CDR3 sequence: CASTSWGVNSGNTIYF. The CDR3 DNA follows: TGTGCCAGCACCTCGTGGGGCGTAAACTCTGGAAACACCATATATTTT.

This clone appeared a few times. The CDR3 DNA sequence: TGTGCCAGCTCACCAGGACAGGGGGCCTACGAGCAGTACTTC. Its protein is CASSPGQGAYEQYF. The chain carries TRBV18 and TRBJ2-7; 10 positions agree with TRBD1. J gave up 2 bases and V 2 bases, and 0 bases lay outside the gene matches. There are 14 residues in the CDR3. Germline V gene lookup returns CDR1 KGHSH and CDR2 LQKENI.